This T cell receptor (beta chain) derives from a study of PD-1 blockade in classical Hodgkin lymphoma. Whole-study results and caveats: After ASCT, patients who started nivolumab under 1 year later were excluded. In newly diagnosed patients, baseline TCR diversity was reportedly below that of healthy donors. CD4+ but not CD8+ TCR diversity rose significantly by C4D1. Complete responders had baseline diversity similar to newly diagnosed patients.

As concerns this clone: Antigen specificity is unknown.

This table comes from immunoSEQ multiplex PCR, and its TCRdb copy is limited to in-frame clones, with some not included. The sample carries about 60,000 clones, 90% recorded once. Brentuximab vedotin exposure varied among the patients, all of whom had relapsed after autologous stem cell transplantation. The specimen comprised peripheral blood mononuclear cells (PBMCs), sampled at baseline. The receptor comes from a human donor with classical Hodgkin lymphoma.

The CDR3: CAVTDNSYGYTF. CDR3 DNA: TGTGCCGTAACGGACAATTCCTATGGCTACACCTTC. The chain employs TRBV5-4 and TRBJ1-2; a possible D gene is TRBD1 (5 bases). The CDR3 runs to 12 residues. V was shortened by 10 bases and J by 4 bases, with 14 bases between the two germline ends. The germline V gene encodes CDR1 SGHNT and CDR2 YYREEE (reference sequence).